These T cell receptor beta chains were read from a single sample in a study of blood T cell repertoires in COVID-19. The table came from immunoSEQ multiplex PCR; TCRdb's copy has only in-frame clones and leaves some out. The sample consists of some 150,000 clones, 70% to 85% of them appearing once. Material for sequencing was peripheral blood. These receptors were taken from a man aged 60-69 years who had recovered from COVID-19. The CDR3 runs from the conserved cysteine through the conserved F or W.

V gene | CDR3 protein
TRBV15 | CATSRGHGTDPSGNTIYF
TRBV6-2/TRBV6-3 | CASSDQFYGYTF
TRBV5-1 | CASSLVGQGGEKLFF
TRBV6-4 | CASSRDRGQPQHF
TRBV6-6 | CASSSPGQGVSEKLFF
TRBV27 | CASSFNRGYEQYF
TRBV2 | CASSDVPGHLTTGKLFF
TRBV29-1 | CSVSRDRGLGGYTF
TRBV7-2 | CASSLFGWGGREDKNIQYF
TRBV12-3/TRBV12-4 | CASSSVNYGYTF
TRBV7-2 | CASSLGLQQDQPQHF
TRBV12-5 | CASGPGVNTEAFF
TRBV5-1 | CASSLGQGSNSPLHF
TRBV30 | CAWGPGGSYEQYF
TRBV4-3 | CASSQGWALGAGYTF
TRBV9 | CASSPWDRSSSGNTIYF
TRBV7-2 | CASSFSGGPNEQFF
TRBV24-1 | CATSGSRGGYTGELFF
TRBV4-1 | CASSQGQGGNQPQHF
TRBV7-2 | CASSGRSNTGELFF
TRBV7-3 | CASSPRPSGITDTQYF
TRBV5-6 | CASSLRQGGYEQFF
TRBV5-5 | CASSQGLAPLGDTQYF
TRBV5-1 | CASSSGLAQETQYF
TRBV6-1 | CASSEFVENTGELFF
TRBV6-6 | CASSYSRQALNTEAFF
TRBV6-6 | CASSKPQGGSGNTIYF
TRBV5-5 | CASSYNIRGEDTEAFF
TRBV6-6 | CASSYSGGRGDTQYF
TRBV14 | CATRESRNTGELFF
TRBV2 | CASRAPGLRTDTQYF
TRBV3-1/TRBV3-2 | CASSPQGSSYNEQFF
TRBV4-2 | CASSQGGQSYEQYF
TRBV7-2 | CASSFGPRTSGGHTGELFF
TRBV5-1 | CASSLSRTGQETQYF
TRBV7-9 | CASSTNRDGYGYTF
TRBV5-4 | CASSLGQGAGGYTF
TRBV7-9 | CASSYFGGANNEQFF
TRBV6-2/TRBV6-3 | CASSYRGNTEAFF
TRBV4-3 | CASSQDNRGQGSPLHF
TRBV6-5 | CASRLHTGPGNTIYF